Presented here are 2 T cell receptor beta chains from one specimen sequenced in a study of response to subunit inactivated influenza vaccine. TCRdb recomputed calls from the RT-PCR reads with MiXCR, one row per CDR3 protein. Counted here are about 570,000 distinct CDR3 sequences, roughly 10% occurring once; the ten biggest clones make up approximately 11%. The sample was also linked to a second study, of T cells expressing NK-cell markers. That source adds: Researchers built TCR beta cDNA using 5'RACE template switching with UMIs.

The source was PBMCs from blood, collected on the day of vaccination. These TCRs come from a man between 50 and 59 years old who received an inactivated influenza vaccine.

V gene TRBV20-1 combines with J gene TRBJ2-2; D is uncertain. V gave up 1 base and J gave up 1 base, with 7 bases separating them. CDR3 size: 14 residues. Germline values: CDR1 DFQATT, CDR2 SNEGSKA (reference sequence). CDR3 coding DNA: TGCAGTGCTAGAGGCGGAGTGAACACCGGGGAGCTGTTTTTT. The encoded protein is CSARGGVNTGELFF.

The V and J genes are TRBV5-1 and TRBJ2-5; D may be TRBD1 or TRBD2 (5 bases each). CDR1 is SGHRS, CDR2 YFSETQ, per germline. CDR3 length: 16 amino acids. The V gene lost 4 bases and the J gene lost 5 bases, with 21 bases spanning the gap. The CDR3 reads CASSVTGTRVGETQYF. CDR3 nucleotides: TGCGCCAGCAGCGTGACCGGGACCCGGGTGGGTGAGACCCAGTACTTC.